This T cell receptor beta chain appears in the sequencing data of a study of cytomegalovirus exposure and HLA in healthy donors. Study summary: When just under 400 donors were genotyped, roughly 82% of them were found to fall in the Caucasian-associated ancestry cluster. Findings of the study overall: Beyond CMV serostatus, there was no information to go on about immune exposure. Presence/absence comparisons presumed near-even sequencing depth among donors.

This clone was counted only a few times. Its specificity is unknown. The primer mix had 60 Vbeta and 13 Jbeta primers. Profiled with immunoSEQ multiplex PCR; TCRdb holds only in-frame clones, not every one. The data contain about 54,000 clones, approximately 78% of them singletons. CDR1 is MNHEY, CDR2 SMNVEV, per germline (reference sequence). CDR3 length: 15 amino acids. The germline V and J ends were trimmed by 8 bases and 6 bases, with 23 bases remaining between them. Material: PBMCs. The clonotype was recovered from a female donor in good health and CMV-seronegative. The chain carries TRBV27 and TRBJ2-7, with D possibly TRBD1 on 5 matching bases. The DNA of the CDR3 is TGTGCCAGCGGAATATTAAATTACAGGAGTGGCGAGCAGTACTTC. Translated: CASGILNYRSGEQYF.